This TCR beta chain comes out of a study of cytomegalovirus exposure and HLA in healthy donors. The donors comprised healthy bone marrow donors. Looked up from germline, CDR1 is MNHEY and CDR2 is SMNVEV (reference sequence). Trimming pared 0 bases from V and 1 base from J, leaving 9 bases between. The CDR3 is 15 amino acids. In regard to this clone: Its antigen is as yet unknown.

General study findings and limits: A link between a missense DCLRE1C variant and TCR beta V- and J-gene trimming emerged from a later analysis.

The primer mix had 60 Vbeta and 13 Jbeta primers. Produced via immunoSEQ multiplex PCR; TCRdb's table is partial and in-frame only. The sample shows 150,000 to 200,000 clones, about three quarters of them seen only once. Source material: PBMCs. This chain links TRBV27 with TRBJ1-2; perhaps TRBD1 as D (6 bases). This clonotype originated in a man over 45 in good health and CMV-seropositive. CDR3 loop: CASSLSGANNYGYTF. The CDR3, as DNA: TGTGCCAGCAGTTTATCGGGGGCTAATAACTATGGCTACACCTTC.